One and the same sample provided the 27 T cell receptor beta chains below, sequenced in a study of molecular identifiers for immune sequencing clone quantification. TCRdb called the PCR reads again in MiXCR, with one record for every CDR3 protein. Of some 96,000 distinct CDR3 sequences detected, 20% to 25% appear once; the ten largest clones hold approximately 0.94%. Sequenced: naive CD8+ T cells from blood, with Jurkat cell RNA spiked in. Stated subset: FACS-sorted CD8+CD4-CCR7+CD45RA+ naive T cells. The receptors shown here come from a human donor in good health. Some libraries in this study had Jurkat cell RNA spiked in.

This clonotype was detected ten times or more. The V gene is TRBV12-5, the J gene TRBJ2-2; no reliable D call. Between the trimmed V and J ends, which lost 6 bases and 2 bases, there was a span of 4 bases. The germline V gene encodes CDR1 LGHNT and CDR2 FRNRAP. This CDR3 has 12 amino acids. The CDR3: CASGTNTGELFF. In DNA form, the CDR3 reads TGTGCTAGTGGCACTAACACCGGGGAGCTGTTTTTT.

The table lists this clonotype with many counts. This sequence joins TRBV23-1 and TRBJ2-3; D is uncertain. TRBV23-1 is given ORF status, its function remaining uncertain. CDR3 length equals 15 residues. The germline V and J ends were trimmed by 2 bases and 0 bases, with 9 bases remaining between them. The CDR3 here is CASSQTRQSTDTQYF. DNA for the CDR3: TGCGCCAGCAGTCAAACCCGCCAGAGCACAGATACGCAGTATTTT.

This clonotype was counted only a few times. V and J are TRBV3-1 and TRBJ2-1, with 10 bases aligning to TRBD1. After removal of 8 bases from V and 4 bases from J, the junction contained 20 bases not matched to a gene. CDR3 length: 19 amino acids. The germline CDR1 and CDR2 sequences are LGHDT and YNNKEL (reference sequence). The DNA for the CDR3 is TGTGCCAGCCGACCGAATGCCGGGGACAGGGGACCCAATTACAATGAGCAGTTCTTC. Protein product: CASRPNAGDRGPNYNEQFF.

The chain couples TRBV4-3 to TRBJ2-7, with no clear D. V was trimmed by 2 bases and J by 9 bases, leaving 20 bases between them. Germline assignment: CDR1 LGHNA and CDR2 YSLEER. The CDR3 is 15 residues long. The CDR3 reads CASSQSKFRTDGQYF. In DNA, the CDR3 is TGCGCCAGCAGCCAATCCAAGTTTCGAACGGACGGGCAGTACTTC.

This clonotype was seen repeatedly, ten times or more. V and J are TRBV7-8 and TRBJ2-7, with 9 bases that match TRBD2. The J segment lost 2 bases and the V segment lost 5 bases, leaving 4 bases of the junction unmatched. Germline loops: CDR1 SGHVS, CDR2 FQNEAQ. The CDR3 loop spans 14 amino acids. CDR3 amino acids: CASSRTSETYEQYF. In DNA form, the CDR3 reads TGTGCCAGCAGCCGGACTAGCGAGACCTACGAGCAGTACTTC.

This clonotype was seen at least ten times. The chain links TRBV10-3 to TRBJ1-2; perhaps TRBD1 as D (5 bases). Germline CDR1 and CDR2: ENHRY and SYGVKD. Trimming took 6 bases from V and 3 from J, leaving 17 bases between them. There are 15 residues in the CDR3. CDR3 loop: CAIREYHQGYYGYTF. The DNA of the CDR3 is TGTGCCATCAGGGAATACCATCAGGGTTACTATGGCTACACCTTC.

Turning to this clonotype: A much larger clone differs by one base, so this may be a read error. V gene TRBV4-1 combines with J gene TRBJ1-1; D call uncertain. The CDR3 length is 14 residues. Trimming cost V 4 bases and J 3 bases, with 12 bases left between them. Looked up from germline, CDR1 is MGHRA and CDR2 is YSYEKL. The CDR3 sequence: CASSPPTWHTEAFF. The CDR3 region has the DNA TGCGCCAGCAGCCCGCCCACTTGGCACACTGAAGCTTTCTTT.

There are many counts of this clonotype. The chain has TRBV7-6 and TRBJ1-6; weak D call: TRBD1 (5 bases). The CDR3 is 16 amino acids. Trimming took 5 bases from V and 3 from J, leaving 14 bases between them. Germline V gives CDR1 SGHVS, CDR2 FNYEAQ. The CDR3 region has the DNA TGTGCCAGCAGCCCAAGGCAGGGCCTCTATAATTCACCCCTCCACTTT. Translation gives CASSPRQGLYNSPLHF.

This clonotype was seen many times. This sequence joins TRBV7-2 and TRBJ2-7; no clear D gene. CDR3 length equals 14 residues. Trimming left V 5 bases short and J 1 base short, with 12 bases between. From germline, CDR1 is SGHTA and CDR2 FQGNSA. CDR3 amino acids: CASSPLADSYEQYF. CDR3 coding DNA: TGTGCCAGCAGCCCCCTGGCGGATTCCTACGAGCAGTACTTC. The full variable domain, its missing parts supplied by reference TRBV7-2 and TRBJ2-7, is GAGVSQSPSNKVTEKGKDVELRCDPISGHTALYWYRQSLGQGLEFLIYFQGNSAPDKSGLPSDRFSAERTGGSVSTLTIQRTQQEDSAVYLCASSPLADSYEQYFGPGTRLTVT.

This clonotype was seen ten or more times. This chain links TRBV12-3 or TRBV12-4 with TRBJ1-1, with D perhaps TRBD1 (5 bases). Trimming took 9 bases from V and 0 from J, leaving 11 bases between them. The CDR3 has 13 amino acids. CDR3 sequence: CASEDSLNTEAFF. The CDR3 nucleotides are TGTGCCAGTGAAGACAGCTTGAACACTGAAGCTTTCTTT.

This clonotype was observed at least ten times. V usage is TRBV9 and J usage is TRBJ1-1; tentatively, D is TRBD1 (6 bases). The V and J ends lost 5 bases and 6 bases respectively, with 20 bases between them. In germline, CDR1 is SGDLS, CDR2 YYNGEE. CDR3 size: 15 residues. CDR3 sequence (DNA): TGTGCCAGCAGGAGACCTGGGACATCCCAGGCTGAAGCTTTCTTT. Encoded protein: CASRRPGTSQAEAFF.

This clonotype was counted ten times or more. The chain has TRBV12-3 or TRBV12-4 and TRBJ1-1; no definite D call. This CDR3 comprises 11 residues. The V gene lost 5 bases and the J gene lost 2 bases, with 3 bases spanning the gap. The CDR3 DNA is TGTGCCAGCAGTATAAACACTGAAGCTTTCTTT. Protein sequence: CASSINTEAFF.

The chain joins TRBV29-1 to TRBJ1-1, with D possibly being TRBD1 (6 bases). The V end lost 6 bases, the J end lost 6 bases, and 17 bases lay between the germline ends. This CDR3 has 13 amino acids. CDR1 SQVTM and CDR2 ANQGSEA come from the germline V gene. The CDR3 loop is CSVPGRGRPEAFF. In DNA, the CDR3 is TGCAGCGTGCCGGGACGGGGGCGGCCTGAAGCTTTCTTT.

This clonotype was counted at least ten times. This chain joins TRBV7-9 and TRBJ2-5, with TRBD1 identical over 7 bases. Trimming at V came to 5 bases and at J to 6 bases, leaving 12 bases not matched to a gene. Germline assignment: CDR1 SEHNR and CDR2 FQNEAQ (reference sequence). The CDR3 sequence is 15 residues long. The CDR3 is CASSTRGPGLQTQYF. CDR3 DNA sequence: TGTGCCAGCAGCACAAGGGGGCCCGGGTTGCAGACCCAGTACTTC. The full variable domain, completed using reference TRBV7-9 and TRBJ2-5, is DTGVSQNPRHKITKRGQNVTFRCDPISEHNRLYWYRQTLGQGPEFLTYFQNEAQLEKSRLLSDRFSAERPKGSFSTLEIQRTEQGDSAMYLCASSTRGPGLQTQYFGPGTRLLVL.

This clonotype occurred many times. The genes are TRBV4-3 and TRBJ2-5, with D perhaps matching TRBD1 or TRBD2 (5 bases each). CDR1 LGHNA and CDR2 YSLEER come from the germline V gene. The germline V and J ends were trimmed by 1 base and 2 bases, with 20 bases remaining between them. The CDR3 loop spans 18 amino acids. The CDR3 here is CASSQALFPGTQQETQYF. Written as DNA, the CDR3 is TGCGCCAGCAGCCAAGCCTTATTCCCAGGGACCCAACAAGAGACCCAGTACTTC.

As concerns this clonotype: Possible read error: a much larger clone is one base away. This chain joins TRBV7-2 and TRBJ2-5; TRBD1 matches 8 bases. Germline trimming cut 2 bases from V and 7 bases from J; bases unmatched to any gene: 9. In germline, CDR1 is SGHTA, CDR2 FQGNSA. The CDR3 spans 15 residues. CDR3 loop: CASSLPGGMRGTQYF. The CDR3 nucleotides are TGTGCCAGCAGCTTACCAGGGGGCATGCGGGGGACCCAGTACTTC.

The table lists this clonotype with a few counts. The CDR3, as DNA: TGTGCCAGCAGTGAAGGGACGTCTGGAAACACCATATATTTT. Protein product: CASSEGTSGNTIYF. The rearrangement joins TRBV6-6 to TRBJ1-3; weak D call: TRBD1 (5 bases). Germline V gene sequence: CDR1 MNHNY, CDR2 SVGAGI (reference sequence). This CDR3 is 14 amino acids long. Trimming cost V 5 bases and J 1 base, with 9 bases left between them.

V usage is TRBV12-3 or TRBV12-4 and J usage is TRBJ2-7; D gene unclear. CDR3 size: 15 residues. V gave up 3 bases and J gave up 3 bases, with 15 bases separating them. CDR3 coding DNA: TGTGCCAGCAGTTTTTCTACAGTGGCACGCTACGAGCAGTACTTC. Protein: CASSFSTVARYEQYF.

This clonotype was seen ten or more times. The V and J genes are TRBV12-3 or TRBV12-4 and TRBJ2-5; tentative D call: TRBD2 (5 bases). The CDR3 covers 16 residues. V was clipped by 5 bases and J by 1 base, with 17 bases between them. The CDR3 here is CASSPTGSVFQETQYF. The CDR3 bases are TGTGCCAGCAGTCCCACGGGGAGTGTTTTCCAAGAGACCCAGTACTTC.

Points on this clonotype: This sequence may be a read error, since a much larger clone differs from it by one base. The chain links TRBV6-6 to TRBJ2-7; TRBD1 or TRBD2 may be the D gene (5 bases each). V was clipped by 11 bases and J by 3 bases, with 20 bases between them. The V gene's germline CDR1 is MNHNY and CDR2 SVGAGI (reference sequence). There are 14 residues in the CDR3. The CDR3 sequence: CADSPSGTYYEQYF. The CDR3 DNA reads TGTGCCGACAGTCCCAGCGGTACATACTACGAGCAGTACTTC.

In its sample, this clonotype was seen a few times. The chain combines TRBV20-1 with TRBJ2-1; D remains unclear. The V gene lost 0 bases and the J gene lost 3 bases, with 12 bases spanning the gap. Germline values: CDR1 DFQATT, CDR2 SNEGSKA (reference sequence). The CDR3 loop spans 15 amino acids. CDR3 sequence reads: CSARDLGHSYNEQFF. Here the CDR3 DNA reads TGCAGTGCTAGAGATTTAGGGCATAGCTACAATGAGCAGTTCTTC.

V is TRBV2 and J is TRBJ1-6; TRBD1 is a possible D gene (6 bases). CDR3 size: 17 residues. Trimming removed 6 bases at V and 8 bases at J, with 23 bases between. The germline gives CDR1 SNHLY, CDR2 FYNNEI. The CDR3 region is CASSPTGLSRDDSPLHF. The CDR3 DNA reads TGTGCCAGCAGCCCAACAGGGCTCTCCCGGGACGATTCACCCCTCCACTTT.

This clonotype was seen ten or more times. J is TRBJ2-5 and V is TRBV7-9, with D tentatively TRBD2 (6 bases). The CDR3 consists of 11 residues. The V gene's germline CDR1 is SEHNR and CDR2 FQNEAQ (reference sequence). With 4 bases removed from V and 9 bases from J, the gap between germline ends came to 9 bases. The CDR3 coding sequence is TGTGCCAGCAGCTGGGAGGATTCCCAGTACTTC. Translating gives CASSWEDSQYF.

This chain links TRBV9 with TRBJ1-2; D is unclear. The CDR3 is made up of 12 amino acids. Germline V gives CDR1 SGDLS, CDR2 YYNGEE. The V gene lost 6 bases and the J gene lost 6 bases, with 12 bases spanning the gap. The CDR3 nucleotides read TGTGCCAGCAACGTCCCCTCGGATGGCTACACCTTC. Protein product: CASNVPSDGYTF. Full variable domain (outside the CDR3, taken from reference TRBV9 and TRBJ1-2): DSGVTQTPKHLITATGQRVTLRCSPRSGDLSVYWYQQSLDQGLQFLIQYYNGEERAKGNILERFSAQQFPDLHSELNLSSLELGDSALYFCASNVPSDGYTFGSGTRLTVV.

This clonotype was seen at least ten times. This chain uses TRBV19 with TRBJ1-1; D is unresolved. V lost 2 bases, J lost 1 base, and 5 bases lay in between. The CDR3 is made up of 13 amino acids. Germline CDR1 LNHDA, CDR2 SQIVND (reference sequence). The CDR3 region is CASSISQNTEAFF. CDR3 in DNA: TGTGCCAGTAGTATAAGTCAGAACACTGAAGCTTTCTTT.

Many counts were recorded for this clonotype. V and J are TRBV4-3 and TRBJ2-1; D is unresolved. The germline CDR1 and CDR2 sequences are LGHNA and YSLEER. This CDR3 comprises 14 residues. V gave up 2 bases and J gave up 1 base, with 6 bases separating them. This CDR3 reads CASSQSVSYNEQFF. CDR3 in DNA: TGCGCCAGCAGCCAATCCGTGTCCTACAATGAGCAGTTCTTC.

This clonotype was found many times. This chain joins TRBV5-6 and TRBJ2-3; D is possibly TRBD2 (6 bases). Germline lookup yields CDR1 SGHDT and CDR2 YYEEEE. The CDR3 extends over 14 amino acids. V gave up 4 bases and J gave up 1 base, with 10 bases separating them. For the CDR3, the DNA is TGTGCCAGCAGCCATTCTAGCGGCACAGATACGCAGTATTTT. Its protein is CASSHSSGTDTQYF.